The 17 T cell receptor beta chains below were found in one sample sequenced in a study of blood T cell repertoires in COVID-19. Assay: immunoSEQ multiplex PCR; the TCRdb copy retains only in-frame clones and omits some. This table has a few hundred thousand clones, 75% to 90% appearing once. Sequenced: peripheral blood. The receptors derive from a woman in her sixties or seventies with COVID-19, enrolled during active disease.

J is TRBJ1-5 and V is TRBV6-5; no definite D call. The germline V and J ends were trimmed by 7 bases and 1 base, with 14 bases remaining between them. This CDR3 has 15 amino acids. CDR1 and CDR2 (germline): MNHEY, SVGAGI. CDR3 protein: CASKGGGNSNQPQHF. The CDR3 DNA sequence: TGTGCCAGCAAGGGAGGAGGGAACAGCAATCAGCCCCAGCATTTT.

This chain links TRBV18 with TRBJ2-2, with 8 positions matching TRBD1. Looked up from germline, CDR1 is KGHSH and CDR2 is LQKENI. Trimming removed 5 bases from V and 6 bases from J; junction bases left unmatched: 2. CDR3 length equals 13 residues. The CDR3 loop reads CASSSDRAGELFF. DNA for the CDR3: TGTGCCAGCTCATCGGACAGGGCCGGGGAGCTGTTTTTT.

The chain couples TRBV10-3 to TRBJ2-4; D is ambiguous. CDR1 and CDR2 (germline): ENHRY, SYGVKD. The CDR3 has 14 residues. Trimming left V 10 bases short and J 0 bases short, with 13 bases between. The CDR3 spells CATTADLAKNIQYF. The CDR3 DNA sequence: TGTGCCACTACAGCCGACCTAGCCAAAAACATTCAGTACTTC.

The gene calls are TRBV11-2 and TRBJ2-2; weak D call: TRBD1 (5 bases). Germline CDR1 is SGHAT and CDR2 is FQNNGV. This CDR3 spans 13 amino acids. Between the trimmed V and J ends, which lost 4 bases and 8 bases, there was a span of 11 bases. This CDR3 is CASSSQGAGELFF. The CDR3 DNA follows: TGTGCCAGCAGCTCCCAAGGGGCTGGGGAGCTGTTTTTT.

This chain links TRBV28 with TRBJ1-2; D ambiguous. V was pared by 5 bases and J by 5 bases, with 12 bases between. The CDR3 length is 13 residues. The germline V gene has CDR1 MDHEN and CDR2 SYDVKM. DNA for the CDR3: TGTGCCAGCAGTCCCCGGACGGGATATGGCTACACCTTC. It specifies CASSPRTGYGYTF.

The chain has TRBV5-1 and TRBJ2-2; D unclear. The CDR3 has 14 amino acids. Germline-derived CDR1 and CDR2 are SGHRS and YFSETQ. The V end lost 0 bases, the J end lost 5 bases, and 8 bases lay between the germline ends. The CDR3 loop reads CASSLAFETGELFF. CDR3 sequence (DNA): TGCGCCAGCAGCTTGGCCTTTGAGACCGGGGAGCTGTTTTTT.

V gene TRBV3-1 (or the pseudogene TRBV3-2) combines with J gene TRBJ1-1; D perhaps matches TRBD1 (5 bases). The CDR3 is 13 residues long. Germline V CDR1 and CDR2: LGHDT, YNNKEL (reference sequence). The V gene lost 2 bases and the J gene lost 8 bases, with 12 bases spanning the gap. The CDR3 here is CASSQSRVMEAFF. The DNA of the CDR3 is TGTGCCAGCAGCCAATCCAGGGTTATGGAAGCTTTCTTT.

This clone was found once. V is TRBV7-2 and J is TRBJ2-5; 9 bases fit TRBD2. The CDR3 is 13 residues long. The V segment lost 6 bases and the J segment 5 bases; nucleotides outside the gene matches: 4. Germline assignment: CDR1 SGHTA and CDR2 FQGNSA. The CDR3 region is CASSWAGGETQYF. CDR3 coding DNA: TGTGCCAGCAGTTGGGCGGGGGGGGAGACCCAGTACTTC.

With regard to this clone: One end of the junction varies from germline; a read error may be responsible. The CDR3 reads CASNLGTAYNEQFF. The DNA for the CDR3 is TGTGCCAGCAACTTAGGGACAGCCTACAATGAGCAGTTCTTC. This chain uses TRBV7-9 with TRBJ2-1; TRBD1 matches at 7 bases. The CDR3 spans 14 residues. Germline assignment: CDR1 SEHNR and CDR2 FQNEAQ (reference sequence).

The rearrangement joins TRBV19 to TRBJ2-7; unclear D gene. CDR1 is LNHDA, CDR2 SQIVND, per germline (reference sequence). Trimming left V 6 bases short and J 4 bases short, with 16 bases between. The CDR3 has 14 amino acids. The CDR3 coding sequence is TGTGCCAGTAGGGTGCAGGATCCCCGTTACGAGCAGTACTTC. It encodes CASRVQDPRYEQYF.

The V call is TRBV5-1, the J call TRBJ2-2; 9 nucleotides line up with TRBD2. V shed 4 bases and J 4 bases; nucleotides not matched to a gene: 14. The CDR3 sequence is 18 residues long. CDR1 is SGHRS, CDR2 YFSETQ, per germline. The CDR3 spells CASSPRAAGGATTGELFF. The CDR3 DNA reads TGCGCCAGCAGCCCCCGGGCAGCGGGGGGCGCTACCACCGGGGAGCTGTTTTTT.

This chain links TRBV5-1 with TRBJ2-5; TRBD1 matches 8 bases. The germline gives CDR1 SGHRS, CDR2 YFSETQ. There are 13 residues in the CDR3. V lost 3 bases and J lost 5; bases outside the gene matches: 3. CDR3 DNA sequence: TGCGCCAGCAGCTCCACAGGGGGTGAGACCCAGTACTTC. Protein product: CASSSTGGETQYF.

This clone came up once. CDR3 DNA sequence: TGTGCCAGCCTGCGGGGGCCTTCCTACGAGCAGTACTTC. Its protein is CASLRGPSYEQYF. V and J are TRBV12-3 or TRBV12-4 and TRBJ2-7; D perhaps matches TRBD2 (7 bases). This CDR3 has 13 residues. With 8 bases removed from V and 1 base from J, the gap between germline ends came to 12 bases.

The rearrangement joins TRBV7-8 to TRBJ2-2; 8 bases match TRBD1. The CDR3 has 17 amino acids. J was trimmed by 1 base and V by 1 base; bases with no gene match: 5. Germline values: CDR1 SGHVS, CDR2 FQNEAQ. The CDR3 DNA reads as TGTGCCAGCAGCTTAGTGACCGGGACAGGGAACACCGGGGAGCTGTTTTTT. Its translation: CASSLVTGTGNTGELFF.

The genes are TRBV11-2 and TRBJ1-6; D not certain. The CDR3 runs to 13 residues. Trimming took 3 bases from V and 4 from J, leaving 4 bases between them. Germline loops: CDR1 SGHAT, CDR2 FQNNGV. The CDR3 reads CASSFGYNSPLHF. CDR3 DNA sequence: TGTGCCAGCAGCTTCGGTTATAATTCACCCCTCCACTTT.

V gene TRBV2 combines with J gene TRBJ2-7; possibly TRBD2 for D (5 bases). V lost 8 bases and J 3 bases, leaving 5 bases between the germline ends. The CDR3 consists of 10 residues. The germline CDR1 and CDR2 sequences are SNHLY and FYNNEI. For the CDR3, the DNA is TGTGCCAGCCGGGACTACGAGCAGTACTTC. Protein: CASRDYEQYF.

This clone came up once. This CDR3 is CASSLGTVTRDNSPLHF. The CDR3 DNA reads TGCGCCAGCAGCTTGGGGACAGTAACGAGAGATAATTCACCCCTCCACTTT. The J gene is TRBJ1-6, the V gene TRBV5-1; a weak D match, TRBD1 (6 bases). V was trimmed by 0 bases and J by 5 bases, leaving 15 bases between them. The CDR3 length is 17 residues. Germline loops: CDR1 SGHRS, CDR2 YFSETQ.